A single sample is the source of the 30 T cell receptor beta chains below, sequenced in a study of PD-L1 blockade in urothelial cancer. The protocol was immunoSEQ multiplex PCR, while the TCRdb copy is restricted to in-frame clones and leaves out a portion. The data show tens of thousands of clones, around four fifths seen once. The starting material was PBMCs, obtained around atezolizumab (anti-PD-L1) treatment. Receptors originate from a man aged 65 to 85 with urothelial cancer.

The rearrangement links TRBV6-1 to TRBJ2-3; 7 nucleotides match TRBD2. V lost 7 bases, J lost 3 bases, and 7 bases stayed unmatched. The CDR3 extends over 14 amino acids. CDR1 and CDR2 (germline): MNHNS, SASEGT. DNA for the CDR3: TGTGCCAGCACGTCTAGCGGAGGAACAGATACGCAGTATTTT. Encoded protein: CASTSSGGTDTQYF.

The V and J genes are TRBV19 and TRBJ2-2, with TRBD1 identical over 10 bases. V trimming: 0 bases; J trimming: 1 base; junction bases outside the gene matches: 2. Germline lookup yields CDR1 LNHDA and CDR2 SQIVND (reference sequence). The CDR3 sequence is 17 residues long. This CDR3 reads CASSIDGQGVNTGELFF. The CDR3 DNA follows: TGTGCCAGTAGTATAGATGGACAGGGGGTGAACACCGGGGAGCTGTTTTTT.

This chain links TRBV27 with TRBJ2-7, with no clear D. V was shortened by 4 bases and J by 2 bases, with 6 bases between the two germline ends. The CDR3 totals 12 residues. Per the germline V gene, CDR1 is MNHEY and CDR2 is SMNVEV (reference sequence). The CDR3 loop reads CASSSPAYEQYF. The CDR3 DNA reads TGTGCCAGCAGTTCGCCGGCCTACGAGCAGTACTTC.

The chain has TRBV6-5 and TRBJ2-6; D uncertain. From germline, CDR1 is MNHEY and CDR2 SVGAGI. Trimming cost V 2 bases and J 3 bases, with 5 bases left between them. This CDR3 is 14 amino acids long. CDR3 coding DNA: TGTGCCAGCAGTTACGCGCTTGGGGCCAACGTCCTGACTTTC. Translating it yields CASSYALGANVLTF.

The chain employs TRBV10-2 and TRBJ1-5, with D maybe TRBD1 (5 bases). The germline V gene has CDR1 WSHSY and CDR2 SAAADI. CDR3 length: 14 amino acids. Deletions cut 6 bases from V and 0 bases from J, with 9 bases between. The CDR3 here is CASRNRGSNQPQHF. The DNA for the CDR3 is TGCGCCAGCAGGAATAGGGGTAGCAATCAGCCCCAGCATTTT.

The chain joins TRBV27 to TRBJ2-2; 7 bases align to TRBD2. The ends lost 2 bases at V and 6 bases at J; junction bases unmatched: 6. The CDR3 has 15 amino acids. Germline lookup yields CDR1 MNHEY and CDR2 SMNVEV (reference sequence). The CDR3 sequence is CASSLGGRAAGELFF. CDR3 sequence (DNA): TGTGCCAGCAGTTTAGGGGGGAGGGCCGCCGGGGAGCTGTTTTTT.

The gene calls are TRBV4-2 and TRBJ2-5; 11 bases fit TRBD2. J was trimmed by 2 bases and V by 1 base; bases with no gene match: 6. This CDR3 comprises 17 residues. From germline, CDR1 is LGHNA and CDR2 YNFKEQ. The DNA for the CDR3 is TGTGCCAGCAGCCAAGCCCAGGGACTAGCGGAACAAGAGACCCAGTACTTC. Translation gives CASSQAQGLAEQETQYF.

The CDR3 loop is CASSVGQGAGQPQHF. The CDR3 DNA follows: TGTGCCAGCAGCGTAGGACAGGGGGCAGGTCAGCCCCAGCATTTT. The chain couples TRBV9 to TRBJ1-5, with TRBD1 matching 10 bases. V lost 0 bases, J lost 6 bases, and 3 bases stayed unmatched. Germline V gives CDR1 SGDLS, CDR2 YYNGEE. The CDR3 sequence is 15 residues long.

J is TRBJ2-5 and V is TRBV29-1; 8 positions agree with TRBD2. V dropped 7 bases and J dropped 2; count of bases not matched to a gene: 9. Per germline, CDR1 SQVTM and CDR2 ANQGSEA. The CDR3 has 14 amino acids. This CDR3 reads CSGTSGSRQETQYF. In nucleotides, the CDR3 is TGCAGCGGGACCAGCGGGAGTCGACAAGAGACCCAGTACTTC. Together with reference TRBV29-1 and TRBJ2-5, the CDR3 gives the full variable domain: SAVISQKPSRDICQRGTSLTIQCQVDSQVTMMFWYRQQPGQSLTLIATANQGSEATYESGFVIDKFPISRPNLTFSTLTVSNMSPEDSSIYLCSGTSGSRQETQYFGPGTRLLVL.

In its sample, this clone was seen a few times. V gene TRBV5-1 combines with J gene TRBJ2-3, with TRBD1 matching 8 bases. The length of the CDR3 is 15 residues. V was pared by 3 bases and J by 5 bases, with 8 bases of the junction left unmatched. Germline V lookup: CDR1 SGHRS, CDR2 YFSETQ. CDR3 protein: CASSWGQAIGDTQYF. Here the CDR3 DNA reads TGCGCCAGCAGCTGGGGACAGGCGATAGGAGATACGCAGTATTTT.

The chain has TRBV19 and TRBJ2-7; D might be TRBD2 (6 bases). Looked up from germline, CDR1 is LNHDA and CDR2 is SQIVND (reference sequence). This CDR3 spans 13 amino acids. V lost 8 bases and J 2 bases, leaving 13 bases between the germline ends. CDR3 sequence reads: CASGRTNAYEQYF. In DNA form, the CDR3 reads TGTGCCAGTGGGAGGACCAACGCCTACGAGCAGTACTTC.

The CDR3 DNA reads as TGTGCCAGCAGGGAGGAGCGGTACTACGAGCAGTACTTC. Its protein product is CASREERYYEQYF. This rearrangement joins TRBV28 to TRBJ2-7; tentatively, D is TRBD2 (5 bases). This CDR3 has 13 residues. Germline V gene sequence: CDR1 MDHEN, CDR2 SYDVKM. V shed 6 bases and J shed 3 bases, with 12 bases lying between them.

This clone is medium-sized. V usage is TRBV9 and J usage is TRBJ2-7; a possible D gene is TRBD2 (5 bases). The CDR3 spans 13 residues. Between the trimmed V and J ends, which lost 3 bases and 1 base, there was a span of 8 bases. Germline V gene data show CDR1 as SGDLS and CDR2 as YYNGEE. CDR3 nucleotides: TGTGCCAGCAGCGACGGGGTTTCCTACGAGCAGTACTTC. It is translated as CASSDGVSYEQYF.

CDR3 residues: CAWMPRGQGACQPQHF. The DNA for the CDR3 is TGTGCCTGGATGCCCCGCGGACAGGGGGCCTGTCAGCCCCAGCATTTT. The V gene is TRBV30, the J gene TRBJ1-5; 11 nucleotides align to TRBD1. Germline V gene sequence: CDR1 GTSNPN, CDR2 SVGIG (reference sequence). After removal of 4 bases from V and 6 bases from J, the junction contained 11 bases not matched to a gene. This CDR3 contains 16 residues.

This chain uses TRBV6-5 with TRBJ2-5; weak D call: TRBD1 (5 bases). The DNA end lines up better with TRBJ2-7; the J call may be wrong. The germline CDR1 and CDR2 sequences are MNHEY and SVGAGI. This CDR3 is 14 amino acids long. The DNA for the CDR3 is TGTGCCAGCAGTTACTCGGTCACAGGATCCGAGCAGTACTTC. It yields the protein CASSYSVTGSEQYF.

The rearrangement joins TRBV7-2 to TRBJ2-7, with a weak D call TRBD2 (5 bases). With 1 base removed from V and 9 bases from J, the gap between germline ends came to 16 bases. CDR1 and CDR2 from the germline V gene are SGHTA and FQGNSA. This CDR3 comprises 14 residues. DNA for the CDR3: TGTGCCAGCAGCTTAGGGCTCCGGGGTTTCTGGCAGTACTTC. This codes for CASSLGLRGFWQYF.

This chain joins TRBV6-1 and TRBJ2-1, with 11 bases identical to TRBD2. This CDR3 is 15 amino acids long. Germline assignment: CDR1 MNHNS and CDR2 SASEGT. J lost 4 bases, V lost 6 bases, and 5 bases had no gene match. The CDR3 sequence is CASSASGRPYNEQFF. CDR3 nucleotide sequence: TGTGCCAGCAGCGCTAGCGGGAGGCCGTACAATGAGCAGTTCTTC.

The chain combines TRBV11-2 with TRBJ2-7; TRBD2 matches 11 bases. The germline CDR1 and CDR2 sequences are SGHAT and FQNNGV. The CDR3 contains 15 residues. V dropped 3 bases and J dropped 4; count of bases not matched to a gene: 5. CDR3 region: CASSLIAGGLYEQYF. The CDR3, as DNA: TGTGCCAGCAGCTTGATAGCGGGAGGGCTGTACGAGCAGTACTTC.

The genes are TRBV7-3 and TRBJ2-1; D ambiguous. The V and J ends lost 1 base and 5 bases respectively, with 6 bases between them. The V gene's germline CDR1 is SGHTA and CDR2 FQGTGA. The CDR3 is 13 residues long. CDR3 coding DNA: TGTGCCAGCAGCTTAAGCCGAGACAATGAGCAGTTCTTC. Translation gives CASSLSRDNEQFF.

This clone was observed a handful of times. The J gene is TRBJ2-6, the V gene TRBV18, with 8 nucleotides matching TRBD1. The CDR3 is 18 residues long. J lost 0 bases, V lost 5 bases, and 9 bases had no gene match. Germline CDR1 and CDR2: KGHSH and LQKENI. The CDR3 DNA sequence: TGTGCCAGCTCATCAACACATACAGGGGGCTCTGGGGCCAACGTCCTGACTTTC. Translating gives CASSSTHTGGSGANVLTF.

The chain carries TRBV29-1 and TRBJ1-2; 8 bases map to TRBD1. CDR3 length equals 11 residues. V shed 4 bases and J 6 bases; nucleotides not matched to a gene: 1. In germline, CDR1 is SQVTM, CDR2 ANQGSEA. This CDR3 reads CSVGTGNGYTF. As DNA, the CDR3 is TGCAGCGTTGGGACAGGGAATGGCTACACCTTC.

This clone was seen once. CDR3 amino acids: CASSLTEGLNTEAFF. CDR3 sequence (DNA): TGCGCCAGCAGCTTGACGGAGGGGCTGAACACTGAAGCTTTCTTT. The gene calls are TRBV5-1 and TRBJ1-1, with D possibly TRBD1 on 5 matching bases. The V end lost 1 base, the J end lost 0 bases, and 10 bases lay between the germline ends. The CDR3 extends over 15 amino acids. CDR1 and CDR2 (germline): SGHRS, YFSETQ.

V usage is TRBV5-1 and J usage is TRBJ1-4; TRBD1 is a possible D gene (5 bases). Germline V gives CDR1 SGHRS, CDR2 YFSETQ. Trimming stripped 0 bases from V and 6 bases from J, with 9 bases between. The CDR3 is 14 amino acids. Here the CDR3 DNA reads TGCGCCAGCAGCTTGGGACAGCGGGATGAAAAACTGTTTTTT. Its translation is CASSLGQRDEKLFF.

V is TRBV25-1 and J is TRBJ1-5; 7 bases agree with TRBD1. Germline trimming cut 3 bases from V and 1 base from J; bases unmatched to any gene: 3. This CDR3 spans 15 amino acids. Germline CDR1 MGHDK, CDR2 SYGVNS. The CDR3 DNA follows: TGTGCCAGCAGTGATGAAGGGGGCAGCAATCAGCCCCAGCATTTT. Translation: CASSDEGGSNQPQHF.

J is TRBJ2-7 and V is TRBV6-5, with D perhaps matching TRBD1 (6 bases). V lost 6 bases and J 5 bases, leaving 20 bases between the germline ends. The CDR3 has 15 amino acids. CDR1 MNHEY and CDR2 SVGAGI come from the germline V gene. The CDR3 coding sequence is TGTGCCAGCAGACCGAAACAGGGAAGGTACCACGAGCAGTACTTC. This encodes CASRPKQGRYHEQYF.

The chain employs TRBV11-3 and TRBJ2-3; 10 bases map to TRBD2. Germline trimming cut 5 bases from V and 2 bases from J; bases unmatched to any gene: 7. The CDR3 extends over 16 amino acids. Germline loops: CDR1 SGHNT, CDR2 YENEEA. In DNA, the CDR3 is TGTGCCAGCAGCCAGGGGGGGACTAGCGCCACAGATACGCAGTATTTT. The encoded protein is CASSQGGTSATDTQYF.

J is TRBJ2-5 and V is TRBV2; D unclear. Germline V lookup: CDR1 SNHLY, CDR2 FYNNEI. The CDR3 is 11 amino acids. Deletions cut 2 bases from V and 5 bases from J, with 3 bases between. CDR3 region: CASSEHETQYF. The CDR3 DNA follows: TGTGCCAGCAGTGAACATGAGACCCAGTACTTC.

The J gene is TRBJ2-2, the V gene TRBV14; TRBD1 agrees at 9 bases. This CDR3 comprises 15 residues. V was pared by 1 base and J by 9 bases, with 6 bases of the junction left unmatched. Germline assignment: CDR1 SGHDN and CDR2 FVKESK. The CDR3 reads CASSQAGQGVRELFF. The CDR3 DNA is TGTGCCAGCAGCCAAGCGGGACAGGGTGTCCGGGAGCTGTTTTTT.

This chain's CDR3 is CASSRGGNVYEQYF. The CDR3 bases are TGTGCCAGCAGCCGAGGGGGAAACGTCTACGAGCAGTACTTC. The chain combines TRBV5-6 with TRBJ2-7; possibly TRBD1 for D (6 bases). V lost 4 bases and J lost 3, with 14 bases in between. Germline assignment: CDR1 SGHDT and CDR2 YYEEEE. The length of the CDR3 is 14 residues.

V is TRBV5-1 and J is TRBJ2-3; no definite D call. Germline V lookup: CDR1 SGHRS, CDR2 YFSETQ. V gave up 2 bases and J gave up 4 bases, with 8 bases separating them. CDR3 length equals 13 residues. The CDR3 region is CASSFKAPDTQYF. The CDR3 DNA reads TGCGCCAGCAGCTTCAAAGCCCCAGATACGCAGTATTTT. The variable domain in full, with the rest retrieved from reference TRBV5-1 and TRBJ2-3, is KAGVTQTPRYLIKTRGQQVTLSCSPISGHRSVSWYQQTPGQGLQFLFEYFSETQRNKGNFPGRFSGRQFSNSRSEMNVSTLELGDSALYLCASSFKAPDTQYFGPGTRLTVL.